This passage covers 23 T cell receptor beta chains from one sample sequenced in a study of blood T cell repertoires in COVID-19. Sequenced by immunoSEQ multiplex PCR; TCRdb stores in-frame clones only, minus some. The sample yields 200,000 to 250,000 clones, roughly four fifths seen once. The specimen sequenced was PBMCs or T cells enriched from blood (not recorded which). These receptors all stem from a man aged 55 to 70 who had recovered from COVID-19.

Written as DNA, the CDR3 is TGTGCCAGCGCCGGGAGGCCCGACACCATATATTTT. This gives the protein CASAGRPDTIYF. The chain links TRBV2 to TRBJ1-3; no reliable D call. The CDR3 runs to 12 residues. From germline, CDR1 is SNHLY and CDR2 FYNNEI. Trimming shortened V by 8 bases and J by 8 bases, and 13 bases separated the two germline ends.

This clone was seen once. The chain uses TRBV29-1 and TRBJ1-1; tentative D call: TRBD1 (5 bases). Germline V gives CDR1 SQVTM, CDR2 ANQGSEA. CDR3 length: 13 amino acids. V gave up 1 base and J gave up 3 bases, with 9 bases separating them. The CDR3 bases are TGCAGCGTTGAAGTCGGGGGGGACACTGAAGCTTTCTTT. Its protein product is CSVEVGGDTEAFF.

The rearrangement uses TRBV15 and TRBJ1-6, with 8 bases fitting TRBD1. This CDR3 is 17 amino acids long. The germline CDR1 and CDR2 sequences are LNHNV and YYDKDF (reference sequence). Trimming removed 1 base from V and 5 bases from J; junction bases left unmatched: 7. As DNA, the CDR3 is TGTGCCACCAGCAGAGCCCTGACAGGGGAGGATAATTCACCCCTCCACTTT. It encodes CATSRALTGEDNSPLHF.

In nucleotides, the CDR3 is TGTGCCAGCAGCACCCCTTGGGGGGGGAACTACAATGAGCAGTTCTTC. Its protein product is CASSTPWGGNYNEQFF. The rearrangement joins TRBV11-3 to TRBJ2-1; 7 positions agree with TRBD2. The germline CDR1 and CDR2 sequences are SGHNT and YENEEA. The CDR3 covers 16 residues. With V trimmed by 5 bases and J by 3 bases, 10 bases remained unmatched.

The V call is TRBV7-9, the J call TRBJ2-3; maybe TRBD2 (5 bases). The CDR3 loop spans 15 amino acids. Germline CDR1 is SEHNR and CDR2 is FQNEAQ (reference sequence). Trimming removed 1 base from V and 4 bases from J, with 12 bases in between. CDR3 amino acids: CASSLVRPGADTQYF. The CDR3 nucleotides read TGTGCCAGCAGCTTAGTTAGACCCGGGGCAGATACGCAGTATTTT.

The rearrangement uses TRBV19 and TRBJ2-7; 9 positions agree with TRBD1. V lost 6 bases to trimming and J lost 2 bases; unmatched junction nucleotides: 11. Germline V gives CDR1 LNHDA, CDR2 SQIVND (reference sequence). The CDR3 loop spans 16 amino acids. CDR3 sequence reads: CASSNPGDRDTYEQYF. The CDR3 DNA sequence: TGTGCCAGTAGCAACCCGGGGGACAGGGACACCTACGAGCAGTACTTC.

This chain links TRBV7-8 with TRBJ2-1, with 7 bases matching TRBD2. This CDR3 is 18 amino acids long. J was trimmed by 4 bases and V by 5 bases; bases with no gene match: 17. Looked up from germline, CDR1 is SGHVS and CDR2 is FQNEAQ. CDR3 sequence (DNA): TGTGCCAGCAGCCCCAACCCCGCGGGACTAACGATTTACAATGAGCAGTTCTTC. Its translation: CASSPNPAGLTIYNEQFF.

The rearrangement uses TRBV7-9 and TRBJ2-7; the D gene is possibly TRBD1 (6 bases). Germline CDR1 and CDR2: SEHNR and FQNEAQ (reference sequence). Trimming pared 1 base from V and 2 bases from J, leaving 9 bases between. The CDR3 covers 14 residues. The CDR3 sequence: CASSLDRATYEQYF. The CDR3, as DNA: TGTGCCAGCAGCTTAGACAGGGCCACCTACGAGCAGTACTTC. The full variable domain, with the rest looked up from reference TRBV7-9 and TRBJ2-7, is DTGVSQNPRHKITKRGQNVTFRCDPISEHNRLYWYRQTLGQGPEFLTYFQNEAQLEKSRLLSDRFSAERPKGSFSTLEIQRTEQGDSAMYLCASSLDRATYEQYFGPGTRLTVT.

The rearrangement uses TRBV5-1 and TRBJ1-6; TRBD1 is a possible D gene (6 bases). Per germline, CDR1 SGHRS and CDR2 YFSETQ. The CDR3 sequence is 15 residues long. V gave up 0 bases and J gave up 6 bases, with 10 bases separating them. For the CDR3, the DNA is TGCGCCAGCAGCTTGGAGAGGACAGCTAATTCACCCCTCCACTTT. Its translation is CASSLERTANSPLHF.

The gene calls are TRBV12-3 or TRBV12-4 and TRBJ2-5, with TRBD1 matching 7 bases. The V and J ends lost 6 bases and 0 bases, in that order; junction bases with no gene match: 1. The length of the CDR3 is 13 residues. CDR3 sequence reads: CASSGQDQETQYF. The CDR3 region has the DNA TGTGCCAGCAGCGGACAGGACCAAGAGACCCAGTACTTC.

This rearrangement joins TRBV11-3 to TRBJ1-4, with D maybe TRBD1 (6 bases). The germline gives CDR1 SGHNT, CDR2 YENEEA. V dropped 5 bases and J dropped 0 bases, with 10 bases sitting between them. CDR3 length equals 15 residues. CDR3 nucleotides: TGTGCCAGCAGCGAAGGACAGACAACTAATGAAAAACTGTTTTTT. This encodes CASSEGQTTNEKLFF.

Only one count was recorded for this clone. The V gene is TRBV5-1, the J gene TRBJ1-2; D perhaps matches TRBD1 (6 bases). The CDR3 covers 15 residues. V gave up 4 bases and J gave up 3 bases, with 16 bases separating them. Germline V gene sequence: CDR1 SGHRS, CDR2 YFSETQ. The CDR3 loop is CASSPGWGQDYGYTF. The CDR3 DNA sequence: TGCGCCAGCAGCCCTGGATGGGGGCAGGACTATGGCTACACCTTC.

This chain links TRBV6-2 or TRBV6-3 with TRBJ2-5; D is undetermined. V was pared by 2 bases and J by 1 base, with 2 bases between. There are 12 residues in the CDR3. CDR1 and CDR2 from the germline V gene are MNHEY and SVGEGT. The CDR3 DNA is TGTGCCAGCAGTTACCGCCAAGAGACCCAGTACTTC. This gives the protein CASSYRQETQYF.

This chain uses TRBV3-1 (or the pseudogene TRBV3-2) with TRBJ1-6, with D unclear. This CDR3 spans 16 amino acids. Germline loops: CDR1 LGHDT, CDR2 YNNKEL (reference sequence). V shed 1 base and J shed 10 bases, with 17 bases lying between them. The CDR3 reads CASSQGEVAVRSPLHF. The CDR3 coding sequence is TGTGCCAGCAGCCAAGGGGAGGTGGCTGTCAGGTCACCCCTCCACTTT.

In this sample, this clone turned up a few times. V usage is TRBV7-9 and J usage is TRBJ2-1; 7 nucleotides line up with TRBD2. V was pared by 5 bases and J by 7 bases, with 14 bases of the junction left unmatched. The CDR3 is made up of 16 amino acids. CDR1 SEHNR and CDR2 FQNEAQ come from the germline V gene (reference sequence). DNA for the CDR3: TGTGCCAGCAGCATTCACCCCGGGACTACTTCGAATGAGCAGTTCTTC. This translates into CASSIHPGTTSNEQFF. Filled out from reference TRBV7-9 and TRBJ2-1, the complete variable domain reads DTGVSQNPRHKITKRGQNVTFRCDPISEHNRLYWYRQTLGQGPEFLTYFQNEAQLEKSRLLSDRFSAERPKGSFSTLEIQRTEQGDSAMYLCASSIHPGTTSNEQFFGPGTRLTVL.

The chain links TRBV5-1 to TRBJ2-5; TRBD2 matches 8 bases. Trimming removed 4 bases from V and 5 bases from J; junction bases left unmatched: 4. This CDR3 region has 13 residues. Per the germline V gene, CDR1 is SGHRS and CDR2 is YFSETQ. The CDR3 DNA sequence: TGCGCCAGCAGCCCGACTAGCGTGGAGACCCAGTACTTC. Protein: CASSPTSVETQYF.

CDR3 DNA sequence: TGTGCCAGCAGTTTCGGGAGCGGGACTGAAGCTTTCTTT. Residues: CASSFGSGTEAFF. The rearrangement joins TRBV12-3 or TRBV12-4 to TRBJ1-1, with D hard to call. Trimming took 3 bases from V and 5 from J, leaving 10 bases between them. The CDR3 spans 13 residues.

As DNA, the CDR3 is TGTGCCAGCAGCTTACTTCAAGGCGGGACCCTGCGAGCTTTCTTT. It encodes CASSLLQGGTLRAFF. This chain connects TRBV11-1 to TRBJ1-1; D is perhaps TRBD1 (5 bases). CDR1 SGHAT and CDR2 FQDESV come from the germline V gene (reference sequence). The CDR3 spans 15 residues. Between the trimmed V and J ends, which lost 2 bases and 10 bases, there was a span of 20 bases.

The rearrangement links TRBV7-2 to TRBJ1-6; TRBD1 is a possible D gene (6 bases). Per germline, CDR1 SGHTA and CDR2 FQGNSA. This CDR3 has 16 residues. Trimming took 5 bases from V and 9 from J, leaving 20 bases between them. CDR3 protein: CASSLMAGARFSPLHF. In DNA, the CDR3 is TGTGCCAGCAGCCTGATGGCAGGGGCGAGGTTTTCACCCCTCCACTTT. The complete variable domain, with remaining parts taken from reference TRBV7-2 and TRBJ1-6, reads GAGVSQSPSNKVTEKGKDVELRCDPISGHTALYWYRQSLGQGLEFLIYFQGNSAPDKSGLPSDRFSAERTGGSVSTLTIQRTQQEDSAVYLCASSLMAGARFSPLHFGNGTRLTVT.

This clone appeared once. The chain has TRBV27 and TRBJ1-2, with unresolved D. V shed 5 bases and J shed 5 bases, with 15 bases lying between them. The CDR3 has 14 residues. Germline loops: CDR1 MNHEY, CDR2 SMNVEV (reference sequence). CDR3 loop: CASSRGLGRYGYTF. The CDR3 DNA reads as TGTGCCAGCAGTCGCGGACTAGGCCGGTATGGCTACACCTTC.

V gene TRBV19 combines with J gene TRBJ2-6; 11 bases line up with TRBD1. The CDR3 loop spans 19 amino acids. Germline V gene lookup returns CDR1 LNHDA and CDR2 SQIVND (reference sequence). The ends lost 4 bases at V and 0 bases at J; junction bases unmatched: 8. CDR3: CASSNPPGQGASGANVLTF. The DNA of the CDR3 is TGTGCCAGTAGTAACCCCCCCGGACAGGGGGCCTCTGGGGCCAACGTCCTGACTTTC.

The chain employs TRBV6-5 and TRBJ1-5; tentative D call: TRBD1 (5 bases). This CDR3 spans 15 amino acids. Trimming shortened V by 7 bases and J by 6 bases, and 19 bases separated the two germline ends. Looked up from germline, CDR1 is MNHEY and CDR2 is SVGAGI. For the CDR3, the DNA is TGTGCCAGCACTCAAACGTACTTCGGGGGTCAGCCCCAGCATTTT. Its protein is CASTQTYFGGQPQHF.

The V call is TRBV12-5, the J call TRBJ1-5, with a weak D call TRBD1 (6 bases). Germline values: CDR1 LGHNT, CDR2 FRNRAP. Trimming cost V 4 bases and J 1 base, with 14 bases left between them. This CDR3 has 16 residues. The CDR3 nucleotides read TGTGCTAGTGGTTCACTACAGGGTGGAAGCAATCAGCCCCAGCATTTT. As protein: CASGSLQGGSNQPQHF.